This record looks at one TCR beta chain sequence and its context. Its target is unknown. This entry comes from a study of OX40 agonist ivuxolimab in advanced cancers. Overall study context: The patients' treatment was ivuxolimab, an agonistic anti-OX40 (CD134) antibody.

Blood was sampled at baseline, cycle 4 day 1, and cycle 7 day 1. Germline CDR1 is SGDLS and CDR2 is YYNGEE. V gave up 2 bases and J gave up 5 bases; unmatched junction bases: 12. The CDR3 length is 16 residues. The method was immunoSEQ multiplex PCR; TCRdb's version includes in-frame clones alone and lacks a portion of them. This table has 65,000 or so clones, about 80% appearing once. Study outcomes and limitations: Clonal expansion was seen in CD4+ and CD8+ blood T cells by week 6 at 0.1 to 3.0 mg/kg.

The chain carries TRBV9 and TRBJ2-7; 8 bases line up with TRBD2. The source material was CD4+ or CD8+ T cells sorted from blood, sampled in a trial of the OX40 agonist ivuxolimab. The sequence came from an adult with an advanced solid tumor such as melanoma, head and neck, liver or kidney cancer. CDR3 loop: CASSVRGTGGLDEQYF. The CDR3 DNA reads TGTGCCAGCAGCGTTAGGGGAACGGGAGGGCTCGACGAGCAGTACTTC.